The source of this T cell receptor beta chain is a study of T cells after posttransplantation cyclophosphamide (dated by TCRdb to the mid-2010s). The study in broad terms: Using TRB sequencing, the study followed how the T cell repertoire rebuilt after myeloablative bone marrow transplantation with posttransplantation cyclophosphamide given as GVHD prophylaxis. Public TRB sequences were compared against a database of over 3,600 sequences linked to responses to pathogens, tumor antigens, self-antigens and alloantigens. Antigen receptor sequencing was done on samples from some 35 PTCy-treated patients and from some 15 related bone marrow donors of those patients. In 3 patients, up to about 3 additional blood samples taken between 2 and 5.2 years after transplant also underwent TRB sequencing, as did pretransplant blood from 4 patients. Blood from every one of the roughly 33 PTCy patients who had 1-year posttransplant specimens underwent TRB sequencing. Because TRA and TRB clonality correlated tightly in 10 or so samples, later TCR analyses were limited to TRB. Study-wide findings and limitations: Across 45 patients, recipient CMV seropositivity and CMV reactivation were highly associated with TRB clonality; PTCy diversity was similar to CNI/methotrexate controls. The TRB repertoires of T cells infiltrating skin or GI tract showed only limited overlap with the TRB repertoires of T cells in blood. Donor-recipient similarity was low at 1-2 months but rose over the first year, and later blood repertoires were often dominated by donor CD8+ memory clones.

CDR1 is given as MDHEN and CDR2 as SYDVKM, both from the germline V gene. The CDR3 starts with the cysteine, ends with the phenylalanine, and has 12 residues. Only the CDR3 part of the read is kept: 36 bases, read in frame from the first base. Between the V and J ends, shortened by 6 bases and 7 bases respectively, the junction contains 12 bases. Interpreted using the paper, the treatment or condition label stands for: high-dose cyclophosphamide on days +3 and +4 as single-agent GVHD prophylaxis. For conditioning, the PTCy patients got busulfan and fludarabine, then a related or unrelated marrow graft, followed by cyclophosphamide on days +3 and +4. The PTCy-treated patients were drawn from a prospective, multi-institutional clinical trial. Peripheral blood and bone marrow mononuclear cells were isolated by Ficoll-Hypaque density centrifugation and were cryopreserved. This clone was seen once. This clone's antigen is unknown. It has no much larger one-base neighbor in the sample; base qualities were not kept.

TRB sequencing was run on genomic DNA with either the immunoSEQ assay at survey resolution or the hsTCRB kit. The study's own analysis went as follows. The immunoSEQ software was used for initial read processing, and the LymphoSeq R package was used for repertoire analyses. Clonality was calculated as 1 minus normalized Shannon entropy, and the Gini coefficient was also calculated for each TRB dataset. Phenotypes of unsorted samples were inferred by mapping TRB sequences from sorted subsets of the recipient or donor onto the same recipient's unsorted samples. TCRdb took over this immuneACCESS table, retaining in-frame rearrangements with V and J assigned. Such tables are incomplete; in checked studies, under half of the missing clones stem from an unresolved V gene, and the remainder is unexplained. Clone size and the V and J calls come from that table; the DNA yielded D and trimming. The sample data list about 7,000 clones, and about 91% of these were observed just once. The ten most abundant clones make up 13% of the sample.

The chain was built from TRBV28 and TRBJ1-1, with no D gene named confidently. The source of this sequence is a female patient aged 45 to 65 who received an allogeneic stem cell transplant from a related donor, was CMV-positive, and had no GVHD. Some T cells may be donor cells from the graft after a transplant. Sequences were derived from PBMCs, sampled 1404 days after allogeneic stem cell transplant with posttransplant cyclophosphamide. The CDR3 region reads CASSLVWHEAFF. The base sequence is TGTGCCAGCAGCCTTGTGTGGCATGAAGCTTTCTTT.